Described below is a single TCR beta chain sequence and its context. The source of the sample is a study of blood T cell repertoires in COVID-19. Study information: Spain, Italy and the United States supplied samples that represented acute and convalescent COVID-19. Sources were T cells, B-cell-depleted T cells, or PBMCs; the material itself was cDNA or gDNA.

Original methodology: Estimates of nucleated cell counts were drawn from the amplification of reference gene primers. The data were produced by immunoSEQ multiplex PCR, yet TCRdb's version contains in-frame clones alone and is incomplete. The V and J calls and clone size are taken from that table; D and trimming were inferred from the DNA. The sample lists over 400,000 clones, 80% to 90% seen once, with roughly 3.2% in the top ten. The sequenced sample was peripheral blood. This clonotype was sampled from a human donor in a cohort sampled during active COVID-19.

CDR3 DNA: TGCGCCAGCAGGGATAGCAGCAATCAGCCCCAGCATTTT. Its translation is CASRDSSNQPQHF. This sequence joins TRBV10-2 and TRBJ1-5; no reliable D call. The germline V gene encodes CDR1 WSHSY and CDR2 SAAADI. The CDR3 sequence is 13 residues long. Trimming pared 6 bases from V and 1 base from J, leaving 7 bases between.